This entry lists 2 T cell receptor beta chains sequenced from one sample in a study of OX40 agonist ivuxolimab in advanced cancers. Profiled with immunoSEQ multiplex PCR; TCRdb holds only in-frame clones, not every one. The sample lists 25,000 to 30,000 clones; 79% were seen once. The sample consisted of CD4+ or CD8+ T cells sorted from blood, taken in a trial of the OX40 agonist ivuxolimab. These receptors all stem from an adult with an advanced solid tumor such as melanoma, head and neck, liver or kidney cancer.

The V and J genes are TRBV6-5 and TRBJ2-2; D is undetermined. Trimming took off 6 bases at V and 6 bases at J, with 11 bases between the two ends. The germline gives CDR1 MNHEY, CDR2 SVGAGI. The CDR3 has 13 residues. CDR3 sequence: CASSLSASGELFF. CDR3 sequence (DNA): TGTGCCAGCAGCTTAAGTGCGTCCGGGGAGCTGTTTTTT.

This clone has more than one count but fewer than ten. The gene calls are TRBV5-1 and TRBJ1-2; D call uncertain. Trimming removed 0 bases at V and 5 bases at J, with 11 bases between. From germline, CDR1 is SGHRS and CDR2 YFSETQ. CDR3 length equals 14 residues. The CDR3 sequence: CASSLGQLHYGYTF. In DNA form, the CDR3 reads TGCGCCAGCAGCTTGGGCCAGCTCCATTATGGCTACACCTTC.